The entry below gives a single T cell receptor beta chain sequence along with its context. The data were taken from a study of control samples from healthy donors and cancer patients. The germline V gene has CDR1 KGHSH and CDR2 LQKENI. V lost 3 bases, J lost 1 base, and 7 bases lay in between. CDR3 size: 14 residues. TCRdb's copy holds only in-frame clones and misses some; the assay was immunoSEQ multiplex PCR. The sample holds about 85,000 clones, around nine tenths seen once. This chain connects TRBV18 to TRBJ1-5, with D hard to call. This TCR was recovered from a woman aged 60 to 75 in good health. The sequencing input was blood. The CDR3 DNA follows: TGTGCCAGCTCACCGGTGGGGAGCAATCAGCCCCAGCATTTT. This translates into CASSPVGSNQPQHF.